The following is a TCR beta chain sequence with its context. This sample was taken from a study of liver allograft versus peripheral blood T cells. Study at large: Liver transplant recipients had T cell receptor repertoires compared between transplanted liver and peripheral blood.

One entry per CDR3 protein results from TCRdb running MiXCR on the reads. The sample has about 6,100 distinct CDR3 sequences, roughly 17% seen once. Per germline, CDR1 SGHAT and CDR2 FQNNGV. The CDR3 loop spans 15 amino acids. The V end was cut by 3 bases, the J end by 4 bases, with 10 bases between. V and J are TRBV11-2 and TRBJ2-6, with TRBD1 as a possible D gene (6 bases). The receptor was derived from a human patient who had a liver transplant. Some T cells may be supplied by the graft donor. The CDR3 here is CASSFWGPGANVLTF. In DNA form, the CDR3 reads TGTGCCAGCAGCTTTTGGGGGCCGGGGGCCAACGTCCTGACTTTC.